There are many counts of the clone carrying this TCR beta chain. The data were obtained in a study of early T cells in non-severe SARS-CoV-2 infection. For the study at large: The study sequenced bulk RNA from unsorted whole blood, with chains unpaired.

Germline V gene sequence: CDR1 SGDLS, CDR2 YYNGEE. V shed 2 bases and J shed 3 bases, with 14 bases lying between them. The CDR3 consists of 16 residues. Individual cDNA molecules each received unique molecular identifiers attached to them. TCRdb independently ran MiXCR on the 5' RACE reads; one entry per CDR3 protein. The repertoire includes 55,000 to 65,000 distinct CDR3 sequences, around 9% of them detected once, and approximately 16% sits in the top ten. This clonotype was obtained from an adult who was a healthcare worker with PCR-confirmed SARS-CoV-2 infection or an uninfected control (not recorded which). The V gene is TRBV9, the J gene TRBJ2-2, with TRBD2 as a possible D gene (5 bases). Sequencing was done on a sample of whole blood. For the CDR3, the DNA is TGTGCCAGCAGCGTTTTTGGGAGTGGAGACACCGGGGAGCTGTTTTTT. This gives the protein CASSVFGSGDTGELFF.